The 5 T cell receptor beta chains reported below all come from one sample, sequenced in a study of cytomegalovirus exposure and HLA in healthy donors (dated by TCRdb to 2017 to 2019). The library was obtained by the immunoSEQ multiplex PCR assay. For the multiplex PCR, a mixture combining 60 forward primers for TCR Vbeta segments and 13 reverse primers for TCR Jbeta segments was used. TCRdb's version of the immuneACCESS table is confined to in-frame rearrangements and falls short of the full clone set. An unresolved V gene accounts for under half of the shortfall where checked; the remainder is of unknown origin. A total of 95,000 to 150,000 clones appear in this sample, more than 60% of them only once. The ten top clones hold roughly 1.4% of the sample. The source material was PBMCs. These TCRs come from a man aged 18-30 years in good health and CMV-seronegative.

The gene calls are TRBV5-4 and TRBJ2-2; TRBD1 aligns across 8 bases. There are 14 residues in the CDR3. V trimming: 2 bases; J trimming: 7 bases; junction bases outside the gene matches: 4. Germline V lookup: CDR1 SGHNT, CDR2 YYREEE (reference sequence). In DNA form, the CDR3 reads TGTGCCAGCAGCTTCGGACAGGGTAACGGGGAGCTGTTTTTT. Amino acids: CASSFGQGNGELFF.

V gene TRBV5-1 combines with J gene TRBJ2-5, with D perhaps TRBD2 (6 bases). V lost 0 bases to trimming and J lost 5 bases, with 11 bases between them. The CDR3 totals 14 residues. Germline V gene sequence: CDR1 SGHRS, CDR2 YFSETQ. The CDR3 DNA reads TGCGCCAGCAGCTTGGGACTAGGGCGTGAGACCCAGTACTTC. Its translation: CASSLGLGRETQYF. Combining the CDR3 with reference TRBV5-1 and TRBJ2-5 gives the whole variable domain KAGVTQTPRYLIKTRGQQVTLSCSPISGHRSVSWYQQTPGQGLQFLFEYFSETQRNKGNFPGRFSGRQFSNSRSEMNVSTLELGDSALYLCASSLGLGRETQYFGPGTRLLVL.

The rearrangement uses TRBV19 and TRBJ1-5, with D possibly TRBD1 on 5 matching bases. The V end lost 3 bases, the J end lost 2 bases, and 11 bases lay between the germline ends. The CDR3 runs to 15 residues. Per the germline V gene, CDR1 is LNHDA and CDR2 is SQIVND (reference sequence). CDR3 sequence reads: CASSILPRGNQPQHF. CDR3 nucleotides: TGTGCCAGTAGTATTCTTCCCAGGGGCAATCAGCCCCAGCATTTT.

CDR3 DNA sequence: TGTGCCAGCAGCTTAGGCTCTAGCGGTCTAGCCAAAAACATTCAGTACTTC. Translating gives CASSLGSSGLAKNIQYF. V is TRBV7-2 and J is TRBJ2-4; TRBD2 matches at 7 bases. This CDR3 is 17 amino acids long. The trim removed 1 base at V and 0 bases at J, leaving 6 bases unmatched. The germline V gene encodes CDR1 SGHTA and CDR2 FQGNSA.

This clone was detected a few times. CDR3 protein: CASSYASGNPEQYF. The CDR3 DNA follows: TGTGCCAGCAGCTATGCTAGCGGGAATCCCGAGCAGTACTTC. The V gene is TRBV5-6, the J gene TRBJ2-5; TRBD2 agrees at 9 bases. The tail of the sequence fits TRBJ2-7 better, so the J call may be wrong. This CDR3 is built from 14 residues. The germline CDR1 and CDR2 sequences are SGHDT and YYEEEE.